This T cell receptor (beta chain) was captured by sequencing in a study of cytomegalovirus exposure and HLA in healthy donors. Notes on the study in general: Rarity held for most TCR sequences, but there were some public TCRs that occurred in many donors. According to the study, roughly 160 TCR beta chains were cytomegalovirus-associated.

CDR3 length: 16 residues. Germline CDR1 LNHDA, CDR2 SQIVND (reference sequence). V lost 2 bases to trimming and J lost 0 bases, with 8 bases between them. Primers: 60 Vbeta forward and 13 Jbeta reverse. Data came from immunoSEQ multiplex PCR; TCRdb stores just in-frame clones and leaves some out. This repertoire shows roughly 180,000 clones, more than 80% found once; its top ten account for 4.8%. The sample holds one count of this clone. Antigen specificity is unknown. The receptor was isolated from a man between 18 and 35 years old in good health and CMV-seronegative. This chain connects TRBV19 to TRBJ2-6; the D gene is possibly TRBD2 (6 bases). Sequencing was performed on PBMCs. Here the CDR3 reads CASSIQGGSGANVLTF. CDR3 coding DNA: TGTGCCAGTAGTATACAGGGAGGCTCTGGGGCCAACGTCCTGACTTTC.